This entry lists 24 T cell receptor beta chains sequenced from one sample in a study of cytomegalovirus exposure and HLA in healthy donors. The study ran its PCR with 60 Vbeta and 13 Jbeta primers. TCRdb keeps only in-frame clones here, not all; method: immunoSEQ multiplex PCR. The sample includes about 77,000 clones, around 75% seen only once; the top ten take 7.2%. Sequencing was performed on PBMCs. The source of these receptors is a woman between 35 and 50 years old in good health and CMV-seronegative.

The chain links TRBV5-1 to TRBJ2-2; 8 bases match TRBD2. The CDR3 runs 17 residues. The germline V gene encodes CDR1 SGHRS and CDR2 YFSETQ. The V segment lost 0 bases and the J segment 2 bases; nucleotides outside the gene matches: 6. CDR3 coding DNA: TGCGCCAGCAGCTTGGAGACTAGCGTGCTTAACACCGGGGAGCTGTTTTTT. It translates to CASSLETSVLNTGELFF.

CDR3 coding DNA: TGTGCCAGCAGGGATAGCGCGAGCTCCTACAATGAGCAGTTCTTC. Residues: CASRDSASSYNEQFF. This chain connects TRBV2 to TRBJ2-1, with a possible D match to TRBD2 (5 bases). From germline, CDR1 is SNHLY and CDR2 FYNNEI. The germline V and J ends were trimmed by 6 bases and 0 bases, with 12 bases remaining between them. This CDR3 contains 15 residues.

CDR3 DNA: TGTGCCAGCAGCTCGCCCAACGCGGCTCCTAGCACAGATACGCAGTATTTT. Protein product: CASSSPNAAPSTDTQYF. The chain joins TRBV7-8 to TRBJ2-3; no firm D call. Trimming removed 4 bases at V and 0 bases at J, with 17 bases between. Germline CDR1 SGHVS, CDR2 FQNEAQ. The CDR3 sequence is 17 residues long. Full variable domain (rest looked up from reference TRBV7-8 and TRBJ2-3): GAGVSQSPRYKVAKRGQDVALRCDPISGHVSLFWYQQALGQGPEFLTYFQNEAQLDKSGLPSDRFFAERPEGSVSTLKIQRTQQEDSAVYLCASSSPNAAPSTDTQYFGPGTRLTVL.

This clone has more than one count but fewer than ten. V gene TRBV28 combines with J gene TRBJ2-7, with 9 positions matching TRBD2. CDR1 is MDHEN, CDR2 SYDVKM, per germline. V lost 8 bases to trimming and J lost 2 bases; unmatched junction nucleotides: 10. This CDR3 is 15 amino acids long. The CDR3 bases are TGTGCCAGCCGGGGGCGGGAGGGTTTGGCCTACGAGCAGTACTTC. It encodes CASRGREGLAYEQYF.

The rearrangement uses TRBV5-5 and TRBJ2-5; 8 bases agree with TRBD2. There are 14 residues in the CDR3. V dropped 6 bases and J dropped 4; count of bases not matched to a gene: 8. Per germline, CDR1 SGHKS and CDR2 YYEKEE (reference sequence). In nucleotides, the CDR3 is TGTGCCAGCACTGGCCTAGCGGGTCGAGAGACCCAGTACTTC. Its translation is CASTGLAGRETQYF.

With respect to this clone: At one end the junction does not follow the germline gene, possibly because of a read error. V is TRBV7-9 and J is TRBJ2-7, with D tentatively TRBD2 (5 bases). The CDR3 consists of 12 residues. The germline gives CDR1 SEHNR, CDR2 FQNEAQ (reference sequence). DNA for the CDR3: TGTGCCATCAGCTTAAGCGGCTACGAGCAGTACTTC. Translating gives CAISLSGYEQYF.

The chain carries TRBV7-3 and TRBJ1-1, with 7 bases that match TRBD1. Per the germline V gene, CDR1 is SGHTA and CDR2 is FQGTGA. Trimming cost V 10 bases and J 4 bases; bases outside gene matches: 12. The CDR3 sequence is 14 residues long. The CDR3 DNA follows: TGTGCCACCTTGAAAGGGGGCGCGGGCACTGAAGCTTTCTTT. Translating it yields CATLKGGAGTEAFF.

The chain couples TRBV12-5 to TRBJ1-6; the D gene is possibly TRBD1 (5 bases). CDR1 LGHNT and CDR2 FRNRAP come from the germline V gene. V was pared by 5 bases and J by 0 bases, with 17 bases between. The CDR3 covers 18 residues. The CDR3 DNA sequence: TGTGCTAGTGGTCTTTACTCAGGGTATAGCTCCTATAATTCACCCCTCCACTTT. It encodes CASGLYSGYSSYNSPLHF. The entire variable domain, with the rest obtained from reference TRBV12-5 and TRBJ1-6, is as follows: DARVTQTPRHKVTEMGQEVTMRCQPILGHNTVFWYRQTMMQGLELLAYFRNRAPLDDSGMPKDRFSAEMPDATLATLKIQPSEPRDSAVYFCASGLYSGYSSYNSPLHFGNGTRLTVT.

This rearrangement joins TRBV2 to TRBJ2-6; weak D call: TRBD2 (6 bases). This CDR3 is built from 15 residues. From germline, CDR1 is SNHLY and CDR2 FYNNEI. Deletions cut 6 bases from V and 4 bases from J, with 13 bases between. In DNA form, the CDR3 reads TGTGCCAGCAGCCCCTGGGGGGAAGGGGCCAACGTCCTGACTTTC. It is translated as CASSPWGEGANVLTF.

V usage is TRBV5-1 and J usage is TRBJ2-3; 15 nucleotides match TRBD2. Germline V gene sequence: CDR1 SGHRS, CDR2 YFSETQ. The CDR3 consists of 15 residues. Losses at the gene ends were 10 bases for V and 8 bases for J; bases not matched to a gene: 11. DNA of the CDR3: TGCGCCGGGAGGGGGGGGACTAGCGGGAGGAGTACGCAGTATTTT. This codes for CAGRGGTSGRSTQYF.

The genes are TRBV5-1 and TRBJ2-3; 13 nucleotides match TRBD2. Germline V gene lookup returns CDR1 SGHRS and CDR2 YFSETQ. This CDR3 spans 16 amino acids. The V gene end was trimmed by 4 bases and the J gene end by 4 bases; junction bases not matched to a gene: 6. CDR3 region: CASSGTTSGGPDTQYF. As DNA, the CDR3 is TGCGCCAGCAGCGGGACGACTAGCGGGGGGCCAGATACGCAGTATTTT.

This clone has more than one count but fewer than ten. The rearrangement uses TRBV7-9 and TRBJ2-5, with TRBD2 identical over 7 bases. CDR1 is SEHNR, CDR2 FQNEAQ, per germline (reference sequence). This CDR3 spans 15 amino acids. The V and J ends lost 1 base and 3 bases, in that order; junction bases with no gene match: 5. The CDR3 DNA sequence: TGTGCCAGCAGCTTAGGACTAGCTCGGGAAGAGACCCAGTACTTC. The encoded protein is CASSLGLAREETQYF.

The genes are TRBV28 and TRBJ1-5; unclear D gene. Trimming took 3 bases from V and 7 from J, leaving 10 bases between them. The CDR3 loop spans 13 amino acids. Per the germline V gene, CDR1 is MDHEN and CDR2 is SYDVKM. This CDR3 reads CASSFGGRQPQHF. The CDR3 nucleotides are TGTGCCAGCAGTTTCGGTGGGAGGCAGCCCCAGCATTTT.

The rearrangement uses TRBV9 and TRBJ1-1; 9 nucleotides agree with TRBD1. Germline V gives CDR1 SGDLS, CDR2 YYNGEE. Trimming took 0 bases from V and 3 from J; bases not matched to a gene: 3. The CDR3 is 15 residues long. For the CDR3, the DNA is TGTGCCAGCAGCGTAGTTGGGACAGGGTACACTGAAGCTTTCTTT. The encoded protein is CASSVVGTGYTEAFF.

This chain uses TRBV9 with TRBJ2-2; 8 bases are a match to TRBD1. The CDR3 is 16 amino acids. The germline V gene has CDR1 SGDLS and CDR2 YYNGEE. J lost 0 bases, V lost 4 bases, and 5 bases had no gene match. The CDR3, as DNA: TGTGCCAGCAGCCCCAGGACAGGGACGAACACCGGGGAGCTGTTTTTT. Residues: CASSPRTGTNTGELFF.

This clone was counted once. The CDR3 protein is CASSSAELVAGPQFF. In DNA form, the CDR3 reads TGTGCCAGCAGTTCCGCCGAACTCGTAGCGGGACCGCAGTTCTTC. This rearrangement joins TRBV28 to TRBJ2-1, with 8 nucleotides matching TRBD2. The CDR3 covers 15 residues. Germline CDR1 reads MDHEN; CDR2 reads SYDVKM. Unmatched junction bases numbered 14, after V lost 4 bases and J lost 12 bases.

With regard to this clone: This specimen includes other DNA sequences encoding the same CDR3. This rearrangement joins TRBV6-5 to TRBJ2-1, with a weak D call TRBD1 (6 bases). CDR1 and CDR2 (germline): MNHEY, SVGAGI. Trimming pared 6 bases from V and 2 bases from J, leaving 11 bases between. This CDR3 region has 14 residues. The CDR3 DNA reads TGTGCCAGCAGGACCGGGACACCCTACAATGAGCAGTTCTTC. It translates to CASRTGTPYNEQFF.

The chain links TRBV30 to TRBJ1-2; D is undetermined. The CDR3 consists of 11 residues. The V gene lost 2 bases and the J gene lost 5 bases, with 6 bases spanning the gap. CDR1 GTSNPN and CDR2 SVGIG come from the germline V gene (reference sequence). CDR3 DNA sequence: TGTGCCTGGAGTTCTACGTATGGCTACACCTTC. Translating it yields CAWSSTYGYTF.

The rearrangement joins TRBV9 to TRBJ1-5; D gene uncertain. Germline V gives CDR1 SGDLS, CDR2 YYNGEE. CDR3 length: 13 amino acids. The V end was cut by 3 bases, the J end by 2 bases, with 6 bases between. The CDR3 coding sequence is TGTGCCAGCAGCGCCTCGGGCAATCAGCCCCAGCATTTT. Amino acid sequence: CASSASGNQPQHF.

The J gene is TRBJ2-7, the V gene TRBV28; D remains unclear. In germline, CDR1 is MDHEN, CDR2 SYDVKM. The CDR3 sequence is 11 residues long. Trimming pared 8 bases from V and 9 bases from J, leaving 14 bases between. CDR3: CASRKASRQYF. CDR3 coding DNA: TGTGCCAGCCGGAAAGCGTCACGGCAGTACTTC.

This chain uses TRBV15 with TRBJ2-3, with 14 bases fitting TRBD2. CDR3 length equals 20 residues. The V segment lost 1 base and the J segment 0 bases; nucleotides outside the gene matches: 9. The germline V gene has CDR1 LNHNV and CDR2 YYDKDF (reference sequence). CDR3 coding DNA: TGTGCCACCAGCAGAGCTGGACTAGCGGGAGGACGAACTAGCACAGATACGCAGTATTTT. It yields the protein CATSRAGLAGGRTSTDTQYF.

This chain joins TRBV27 and TRBJ2-5; 8 nucleotides agree with TRBD1. Germline trimming cut 3 bases from V and 3 bases from J; bases unmatched to any gene: 6. The CDR3 runs to 15 residues. Per the germline V gene, CDR1 is MNHEY and CDR2 is SMNVEV (reference sequence). Here the CDR3 DNA reads TGTGCCAGCAGTTTCGTGGACAGGGTGAAAGAGACCCAGTACTTC. It translates to CASSFVDRVKETQYF.

The genes are TRBV27 and TRBJ2-1; 11 nucleotides align to TRBD2. Germline V gene sequence: CDR1 MNHEY, CDR2 SMNVEV (reference sequence). V gave up 3 bases and J gave up 9 bases; unmatched junction bases: 13. The CDR3 covers 17 residues. CDR3 sequence reads: CASSFTLAGGLWGEQFF. The CDR3 DNA reads as TGTGCCAGCAGTTTTACCCTAGCGGGAGGCCTCTGGGGTGAGCAGTTCTTC.

J is TRBJ2-2 and V is TRBV7-9; maybe TRBD1 (5 bases). The CDR3 consists of 15 residues. Germline assignment: CDR1 SEHNR and CDR2 FQNEAQ (reference sequence). Trimming left V 5 bases short and J 1 base short, with 11 bases between. The CDR3 is CASSRNTGNTGELFF. CDR3 DNA sequence: TGTGCCAGCAGCCGTAACACAGGGAACACCGGGGAGCTGTTTTTT.